This is a list of T cell receptor beta chains from one sample in a study of T cells in narcolepsy. The assay was immunoSEQ multiplex PCR, and TCRdb's table has in-frame clones only and misses some. The sample yields 30,000 to 45,000 clones, 75% to 90% seen once. The sequencing sample was made of CD45RA- memory CD4+ T cells from PBMCs. These receptors were obtained from a human donor with narcolepsy. The CDR3 runs from the conserved cysteine through the conserved F or W. A D gene is named only where the DNA matches it firmly. Only part of the rows carry a size: once, few, many, or a class if the clone is expanded.

TRBV19	TRBJ1-5	NA	NA	TGTGCCAGTAGTACGTTCAATCAGCCCCAGCATTTT	CASSTFNQPQHF
TRBV5-3	TRBJ2-7	NA	NA	TGTGCCAGAGGCTGCCCTGGCCAAAGCGTGGGACCCTACGAGCAGTACTTC	CARGCPGQSVGPYEQYF
TRBV7-7	TRBJ2-7	NA	NA	TGTGCTAGCAGCCCAATCCTGGGTGGGAGCTCCTACGAGCAGTACTTC	CASSPILGGSSYEQYF
TRBV29-1	TRBJ2-5	once	TRBD1	TGCAGCGTCAGGACAGGGGGCGTGGAGACCCAGTACTTC	CSVRTGGVETQYF
TRBV9	TRBJ2-1	NA	NA	TGTGCCAGCAGCGAGGGACTCCCAAGCTACAATGAGCAGTTCTTC	CASSEGLPSYNEQFF
TRBV6-4	TRBJ1-5	NA	TRBD1	TGTGCCAGCAGAGCGGGACAGGGAGGCAATCAGCCCCAGCATTTT	CASRAGQGGNQPQHF
TRBV6-5	TRBJ1-1	NA	NA	TGTGCCAGCAGTCCCTTGGGGAAGGGAGAGACTGAAGCTTTCTTT	CASSPLGKGETEAFF
TRBV28	TRBJ1-3	NA	NA	TGTGCCAGCAGTTCCACAGGGCACTCTGGAAACACCATATATTTT	CASSSTGHSGNTIYF
TRBV5-4	TRBJ2-1	NA	TRBD2	TGTGCCAGCAGCCCCCACGGGGGGTATGAGCAGTTCTTC	CASSPHGGYEQFF
TRBV28	TRBJ2-7	NA	TRBD2	TGTGCCAGCAGTCAGTCTCTAGCGGGAGCTTCGCGGAACGAGCAGTACTTC	CASSQSLAGASRNEQYF
TRBV6-1	TRBJ2-7	NA	NA	TGTGCCAGCAGTGAGGCCCGCTACGAGCAGTACTTC	CASSEARYEQYF
TRBV18	TRBJ1-3	NA	NA	TGTGCCAGCTCACCCCAGGGGACCCCAGGAAACACCATATATTTT	CASSPQGTPGNTIYF
TRBV13	TRBJ2-2	NA	NA	TGTGCCAGCAGCGCCTCAGGGGTCACGGGCACCGGGGAGCTGTTTTTT	CASSASGVTGTGELFF
TRBV2	TRBJ2-7	NA	NA	TGTGCCAGCAGTGAAGCTCGTCAGTACGAGCAGTACTTC	CASSEARQYEQYF
TRBV29-1	TRBJ1-1	NA	NA	TGCAGCGTTCTTGTAGAGAACACTGAAGCTTTCTTT	CSVLVENTEAFF
TRBV19	TRBJ1-5	NA	NA	TGTGCCAGTAGGGCAGTGGCCTGGAACAATCAGCCCCAGCATTTT	CASRAVAWNNQPQHF
TRBV19	TRBJ1-5	NA	NA	TGTGCCAGTAGGGTGGGGGTAGCGAATCAGCCCCAGCATTTT	CASRVGVANQPQHF
TRBV7-3	TRBJ1-3	NA	NA	TGTGCCAGCAGCGCAGATGCATCTGGAAACACCATATATTTT	CASSADASGNTIYF
TRBV4-2	TRBJ2-3	NA	TRBD2	TGTGCCAGCAGCCAAGTCGTAAGCGGGGGAGGGGCAGATACGCAGTATTTT	CASSQVVSGGGADTQYF
TRBV7-6	TRBJ2-5	NA	NA	TGTGCCAGCAGCCCCTTGGGGACCCAGTACTTC	CASSPLGTQYF
TRBV19	TRBJ2-5	NA	TRBD2	TGTGCCAGTAGTATAGGCGGGAGGCGCCAAGAGACCCAGTACTTC	CASSIGGRRQETQYF
TRBV7-2	TRBJ1-1	NA	NA	TGTGCCAGCAGCCTTAGCGTGACGAACACTGAAGCTTTCTTT	CASSLSVTNTEAFF
TRBV7-9	TRBJ1-1	few	NA	TGTGCCAGCAGCCCGGGACCCCCTGGAACCGAAGCTTTCTTT	CASSPGPPGTEAFF
TRBV7-2	TRBJ1-2	NA	NA	TGTGCCAGCAGCTCACCCGAGGGGAATGGCTACACCTTC	CASSSPEGNGYTF
TRBV5-1	TRBJ2-7	NA	NA	TGCGCCAGCAGCTACGACAGGCCGACGGACGAGCAGTACTTC	CASSYDRPTDEQYF
TRBV5-6	TRBJ2-2	NA	NA	TGCGCCAGCAGCCCGGACAGAGGGAACACCGGGGAGCTGTTTTTT	CASSPDRGNTGELFF
TRBV28	TRBJ2-3	NA	NA	TGTGCCAGCAGGTCCGGGACAGATACGCAGTATTTT	CASRSGTDTQYF
TRBV7-2	TRBJ1-3	NA	TRBD1	TGTGCCAGCAGCCCGACAGGGGCTGGAAACACCATATATTTT	CASSPTGAGNTIYF
TRBV11-1	TRBJ2-7	NA	NA	TGTGCCAGCAGCTTGGAGGACCCCAGCACCTACGAGCAGTACTTC	CASSLEDPSTYEQYF
TRBV7-2	TRBJ1-2	NA	NA	TGTGCCAGCAGCTTAGGGGGGCCAGGGCGGCATGGCTACACCTTC	CASSLGGPGRHGYTF
TRBV29-1	TRBJ1-5	NA	NA	TGCAGCGTACCAGGGGTGCGGGGGGACCCCAATCAGCCCCAGCATTTT	CSVPGVRGDPNQPQHF
TRBV6-1	TRBJ1-5	few	NA	TGTGCCAGCAGTGAGGGGAGCACTGGTCAGCCCCAGCATTTT	CASSEGSTGQPQHF